The 21 T cell receptor beta chains reported below all come from one sample, sequenced in a study of blood T cell repertoires in COVID-19. Assay: immunoSEQ multiplex PCR; the TCRdb copy retains only in-frame clones and omits some. The sample lists about 200,000 clones; 75% to 85% were seen once. The sample comprised peripheral blood. Receptor source: a woman in her thirties or forties with COVID-19, enrolled during active disease.

V is TRBV18 and J is TRBJ2-5, with TRBD1 matching 8 bases. Germline CDR1 and CDR2: KGHSH and LQKENI. The trim removed 5 bases at V and 5 bases at J, leaving 10 bases unmatched. This CDR3 region has 15 residues. This CDR3 reads CASSSPGQAGETQYF. The CDR3 nucleotides read TGTGCCAGCTCATCCCCGGGACAGGCGGGGGAGACCCAGTACTTC.

V usage is TRBV15 and J usage is TRBJ2-5; the D is unclear. The germline V gene encodes CDR1 LNHNV and CDR2 YYDKDF (reference sequence). V lost 0 bases to trimming and J lost 0 bases, with 8 bases between them. The CDR3 length is 15 residues. This CDR3 is CATSRDPGYQETQYF. The CDR3 region has the DNA TGTGCCACCAGCAGAGATCCCGGTTACCAAGAGACCCAGTACTTC.

The chain joins TRBV29-1 to TRBJ2-3, with TRBD1 as a possible D gene (6 bases). Germline assignment: CDR1 SQVTM and CDR2 ANQGSEA. V gave up 3 bases and J gave up 0 bases, with 13 bases separating them. There are 15 residues in the CDR3. CDR3 residues: CSVDIYRESTDTQYF. The DNA for the CDR3 is TGCAGCGTTGATATTTACAGGGAGAGCACAGATACGCAGTATTTT.

This rearrangement joins TRBV29-1 to TRBJ1-6; D uncertain. The CDR3 length is 12 residues. Trimming removed 6 bases from V and 14 bases from J, with 17 bases in between. Germline V gene data show CDR1 as SQVTM and CDR2 as ANQGSEA. CDR3: CSVIDGSWTLHF. The CDR3 coding sequence is TGCAGCGTCATAGACGGGTCCTGGACCCTCCACTTT.

The chain uses TRBV4-3 and TRBJ2-3; the match to TRBD1 covers 8 bases. V lost 1 base, J lost 0 bases, and 3 bases stayed unmatched. The CDR3 totals 16 residues. Germline lookup yields CDR1 LGHNA and CDR2 YSLEER. The CDR3: CASSQGDRYSTDTQYF. CDR3 bases: TGCGCCAGCAGCCAAGGGGACAGGTATAGCACAGATACGCAGTATTTT.

The chain recombines TRBV18 with TRBJ2-1, with D possibly TRBD1 on 5 matching bases. Germline CDR1 is KGHSH and CDR2 is LQKENI. The CDR3 runs 15 residues. V was pared by 4 bases and J by 5 bases, with 15 bases between. CDR3: CASSLLDPRDNEQFF. The CDR3 DNA follows: TGTGCCAGCTCACTATTGGACCCCAGGGACAATGAGCAGTTCTTC.

The chain combines TRBV5-1 with TRBJ2-3, with D perhaps TRBD1 (5 bases). The ends were cut back, 4 bases at V and 0 bases at J, with 15 bases in the middle. CDR1 and CDR2 (germline): SGHRS, YFSETQ. The CDR3 length is 16 residues. Written as DNA, the CDR3 is TGCGCCAGCAGCCAGAATGCAGGGTCTAGCACAGATACGCAGTATTTT. This gives the protein CASSQNAGSSTDTQYF.

The genes are TRBV6-6 and TRBJ1-3; the match to TRBD1 covers 7 bases. V was clipped by 5 bases and J by 0 bases; unmatched bases: 4. Germline CDR1 reads MNHNY; CDR2 reads SVGAGI (reference sequence). The CDR3 consists of 15 residues. CDR3 nucleotide sequence: TGTGCCAGCAGTGCGGACAGGCGCTCTGGAAACACCATATATTTT. The encoded protein is CASSADRRSGNTIYF.

The chain has TRBV4-2 and TRBJ1-2, with 7 positions matching TRBD1. CDR3 length: 15 residues. Germline CDR1 is LGHNA and CDR2 is YNFKEQ. J lost 7 bases, V lost 3 bases, and 11 bases had no gene match. The CDR3 DNA is TGTGCCAGCAGCCAGGAAAGGGGGACAGCGGTTGGCTACACCTTC. Protein product: CASSQERGTAVGYTF.

The chain is built from TRBV7-2 and TRBJ1-2; the D gene is possibly TRBD1 (5 bases). The V gene's germline CDR1 is SGHTA and CDR2 FQGNSA. Between the trimmed V and J ends, which lost 5 bases and 1 base, there was a span of 17 bases. The CDR3 runs to 16 residues. The CDR3 nucleotides read TGTGCCAGCAGCCACTCCAGGGAAAGAAATAACTATGGCTACACCTTC. Translating it yields CASSHSRERNNYGYTF.

V and J are TRBV5-1 and TRBJ1-2, with unresolved D. The CDR3 is 13 residues long. Germline V gives CDR1 SGHRS, CDR2 YFSETQ. The V and J ends lost 1 base and 8 bases respectively, with 12 bases between them. CDR3 coding DNA: TGCGCCAGCAGCTTGTCTCGATCGGAGGGCTACACCTTC. Translation: CASSLSRSEGYTF.

The gene calls are TRBV19 and TRBJ1-3; possibly TRBD1 for D (5 bases). Trimming removed 3 bases at V and 9 bases at J, with 12 bases between. The V gene's germline CDR1 is LNHDA and CDR2 SQIVND (reference sequence). The CDR3 has 13 residues. This chain's CDR3 is CASSILGEATIYF. The CDR3 DNA follows: TGTGCCAGTAGTATTTTAGGGGAAGCCACCATATATTTT.

This chain links TRBV18 with TRBJ1-6; TRBD1 agrees at 10 bases. Unmatched junction bases numbered 3, after V lost 2 bases and J lost 8 bases. The CDR3 runs to 15 residues. Germline CDR1 is KGHSH and CDR2 is LQKENI. The CDR3 sequence: CASSPGTGEHSPLHF. CDR3 nucleotides: TGTGCCAGCTCACCAGGGACAGGGGAGCATTCACCCCTCCACTTT.

The gene calls are TRBV18 and TRBJ2-6, with D unclear. CDR1 KGHSH and CDR2 LQKENI come from the germline V gene. The CDR3 has 14 residues. The V end lost 3 bases, the J end lost 6 bases, and 9 bases lay between the germline ends. The CDR3 bases are TGTGCCAGCTCACCTCCCTCCTTGGCCAACGTCCTGACTTTC. Amino acid sequence: CASSPPSLANVLTF. Using reference TRBV18 and TRBJ2-6 for the parts outside the CDR3, the full variable domain is NAGVMQNPRHLVRRRGQEARLRCSPMKGHSHVYWYRQLPEEGLKFMVYLQKENIIDESGMPKERFSAEFPKEGPSILRIQQVVRGDSAAYFCASSPPSLANVLTFGAGSRLTVL.

The chain employs TRBV5-4 and TRBJ1-2; no clear D gene. Trimming cost V 0 bases and J 2 bases, with 5 bases left between them. The CDR3 totals 13 residues. Germline V CDR1 and CDR2: SGHNT, YYREEE (reference sequence). CDR3 sequence (DNA): TGTGCCAGCAGCTTGGAACAGAACTATGGCTACACCTTC. This sequence encodes CASSLEQNYGYTF.

The chain couples TRBV6-4 to TRBJ1-2; tentative D call: TRBD1 (5 bases). V was clipped by 3 bases and J by 3 bases, with 11 bases between them. The CDR3 runs to 14 residues. The V gene's germline CDR1 is MRHNA and CDR2 SNTAGT. The chain's CDR3 is CASSEAPGYYGYTF. For the CDR3, the DNA is TGTGCCAGCAGTGAAGCCCCAGGGTACTATGGCTACACCTTC.

V usage is TRBV7-2 and J usage is TRBJ2-2; TRBD1 matches at 7 bases. This CDR3 is built from 18 residues. Germline CDR1 is SGHTA and CDR2 is FQGNSA. The junction had 14 bases not matched to a gene; V was cut back by 4 bases and J by 3 bases. CDR3 loop: CASSSIWVQGVDTGELFF. DNA of the CDR3: TGTGCCAGCAGCTCCATTTGGGTCCAGGGGGTAGACACCGGGGAGCTGTTTTTT.

The J gene is TRBJ1-2, the V gene TRBV2; 9 bases line up with TRBD1. Looked up from germline, CDR1 is SNHLY and CDR2 is FYNNEI. Germline trimming cut 5 bases from V and 8 bases from J; bases unmatched to any gene: 6. The CDR3 runs 13 residues. CDR3 amino acids: CASSLDRGSGYTF. Written as DNA, the CDR3 is TGTGCCAGCAGTTTGGACAGGGGCTCGGGCTACACCTTC.

The genes are TRBV12-5 and TRBJ1-6; 9 bases are shared with TRBD1. The CDR3 has 15 amino acids. Germline V gene lookup returns CDR1 LGHNT and CDR2 FRNRAP. The V and J ends lost 1 base and 10 bases, in that order; junction bases with no gene match: 5. The DNA of the CDR3 is TGTGCTAGTGGTTTGGGGGACAGGGCTTCGTCACCCCTCCACTTT. Its translation is CASGLGDRASSPLHF.

V usage is TRBV27 and J usage is TRBJ1-1, with D possibly TRBD1 on 5 matching bases. In germline, CDR1 is MNHEY, CDR2 SMNVEV (reference sequence). The CDR3 spans 15 residues. Trimming took 0 bases from V and 2 from J, leaving 10 bases between them. The CDR3 DNA follows: TGTGCCAGCAGTTTATCTCCGGGGGGTAACACTGAAGCTTTCTTT. Protein sequence: CASSLSPGGNTEAFF.

This chain connects TRBV2 to TRBJ1-6; D is uncertain. Germline CDR1 and CDR2: SNHLY and FYNNEI. CDR3 size: 16 residues. Trimming stripped 7 bases from V and 0 bases from J, with 13 bases between. CDR3 region: CASTFERSSYNSPLHF. The CDR3 DNA reads as TGTGCCAGCACCTTCGAACGGAGCTCCTATAATTCACCCCTCCACTTT. Together with reference TRBV2 and TRBJ1-6, the CDR3 gives the full variable domain: EPEVTQTPSHQVTQMGQEVILRCVPISNHLYFYWYRQILGQKVEFLVSFYNNEISEKSEIFDDQFSVERPDGSNFTLKIRSTKLEDSAMYFCASTFERSSYNSPLHFGNGTRLTVT.